The 18 T cell receptor beta chains given below trace back to one sample, sequenced in a study of tumor-infiltrating lymphocytes in primary liver carcinoma. Unsorted whole blood served as the source of blood RNA, and germline DNA was extracted as well. Priming with a constant-region primer yielded TCR beta cDNA from about 450 ng total RNA. A slightly modified ARM-PCR protocol with three nested multiplex PCR rounds produced these TCR beta libraries. The first two PCR rounds used TRBV1-TRBV30 forward primers with a C-beta reverse primer, about 10 cycles each. In TCRdb, the multiplex PCR reads were re-called with MiXCR into one record per CDR3 protein. The sample carries around 330,000 distinct CDR3 sequences, more than 55% recorded once. The sample comprised peripheral blood. The receptors were sampled from a man aged 35-49 years with primary liver carcinoma and hepatitis B virus infection.

This clonotype was seen repeatedly, ten times or more. The V call is TRBV4-2, the J call TRBJ2-7, with D hard to call. Germline CDR1 and CDR2: LGHNA and YNFKEQ. V was shortened by 0 bases and J by 3 bases, with 12 bases between the two germline ends. The length of the CDR3 is 15 residues. The CDR3 nucleotides read TGTGCCAGCAGCCAAGAAAGGCTGCGGAGCTACGAGCAGTACTTC. It codes for CASSQERLRSYEQYF.

Regarding this clonotype: One base away lies a much larger clone, so this may be a sequencing read error. Written as DNA, the CDR3 is TGTGCCAGCAGGAACTGGGTAGGCGAGCAGTACTTC. Translated, it gives CASRNWVGEQYF. The V gene is TRBV6-2 or TRBV6-3, the J gene TRBJ2-7; D unresolved. V gave up 6 bases and J gave up 6 bases, with 12 bases separating them. The CDR3 has 12 residues. Germline assignment: CDR1 MNHEY and CDR2 SVGEGT.

Turning to this clonotype: The junction does not match germline at one end; this may be a read error. The rearrangement uses TRBV4-2 and TRBJ2-3; D might be TRBD2 (5 bases). CDR3 length: 16 residues. Germline V gives CDR1 LGHNA, CDR2 YNFKEQ. CDR3 in DNA: TGTGTCAGCAGCCAAGACCTCCCTAGCAGGAAGGAGACGCAGTACTTT. Amino acid sequence: CVSSQDLPSRKETQYF.

Remarks on this clonotype: One end of the junction does not line up with germline, which may come from a read error. This sequence joins TRBV11-2 and TRBJ2-1; the match to TRBD2 covers 12 bases. CDR1 and CDR2 from the germline V gene are SGHAT and FQNNGV. This CDR3 region has 19 residues. CDR3 sequence reads: CASSSTRTSGMVSCNEQFF. The CDR3 DNA follows: TGTGCCAGCAGCTCCACCCGGACTAGCGGGATGGTCTCCTGCAATGAGCAGTTCTTC.

Comment on this clonotype: The junction does not match germline at one end; this may be a read error. The chain has TRBV4-1 and TRBJ1-5, with D perhaps matching TRBD1 (6 bases). CDR3 length equals 15 residues. Germline V CDR1 and CDR2: MGHRA, YSYEKL. For the CDR3, the DNA is TGCGCCAGTAGCCAAGGCAGGGGACAAAATCAGCCCCAGCATTTT. This codes for CASSQGRGQNQPQHF.

The V gene is TRBV5-1, the J gene TRBJ2-3, with 7 bases that match TRBD1. V was pared by 0 bases and J by 4 bases, with 8 bases of the junction left unmatched. The V gene's germline CDR1 is SGHRS and CDR2 YFSETQ. The CDR3 covers 16 residues. CDR3 protein: CASSLAAGGFADTQYF. For the CDR3, the DNA is TGCGCCAGCAGCTTGGCGGCAGGGGGTTTCGCAGATACGCAGTATTTT.

About this clonotype itself: The junction departs from germline at one end; a sequencing error may be responsible. V usage is TRBV6-1 and J usage is TRBJ2-7; no clear D. This CDR3 contains 12 residues. Germline CDR1 reads MNHNS; CDR2 reads SASEGT. DNA for the CDR3: TGTGCCAGCGGTGAATTGGGTTTCGAGCAGTACTTC. Its protein is CASGELGFEQYF.

For this clonotype: With a much larger clone just one base away, this may be a read error. The V gene is TRBV12-3 or TRBV12-4, the J gene TRBJ2-7; 8 bases agree with TRBD2. The CDR3 contains 15 residues. Here the CDR3 DNA reads TGTGCCAGCAGCATGGGGGCGGGAGGAAACTACGAGCAGCACTTC. This encodes CASSMGAGGNYEQHF.

Concerning this clonotype: The junction shows a germline mismatch at one end, possibly a read error. The chain uses TRBV11-1 and TRBJ2-3, with TRBD1 matching over 7 bases. This CDR3 region has 15 residues. Germline values: CDR1 SGHAT, CDR2 FQDESV (reference sequence). The CDR3 spells CASNQGVGDTDTQCF. CDR3 DNA sequence: TGTGCCAGCAACCAGGGGGTTGGGGACACAGATACGCAGTGTTTT. Full variable domain (outside the CDR3, taken from reference TRBV11-1 and TRBJ2-3): EAEVAQSPRYKITEKSQAVAFWCDPISGHATLYWYRQILGQGPELLVQFQDESVVDDSQLPKDRFSAERLKGVDSTLKIQPAELGDSAMYLCASNQGVGDTDTQCFGPGTRLTVL.

This clonotype was observed a single time. A much larger clone lies one base from this, so it may be a read error. The chain uses TRBV14 and TRBJ2-3; D not resolved. The CDR3 loop spans 13 amino acids. In germline, CDR1 is SGHDN, CDR2 FVKESK. Trimming took 4 bases from V and 4 from J, leaving 9 bases between them. The DNA of the CDR3 is TGTGCCAGCAGCCTCACGAGTTCAGATACGCAGTATTTT. Its protein is CASSLTSSDTQYF.

The chain couples TRBV28 to TRBJ1-1; D is perhaps TRBD1 (6 bases). V shed 1 base and J shed 11 bases, with 11 bases lying between them. The CDR3 is 12 amino acids. From germline, CDR1 is MDHEN and CDR2 SYDVKM. The CDR3 spells CASSLSAGAAFF. The CDR3 nucleotides are TGTGCCAGCAGTTTATCTGCGGGGGCCGCTTTCTTT.

As to this clonotype: A read error may account for a junction end that differs from germline. The rearrangement links TRBV11-2 to TRBJ2-7; 7 nucleotides line up with TRBD2. This CDR3 is 16 amino acids long. Germline V gene data show CDR1 as SGHAT and CDR2 as FQNNGV. The CDR3 DNA reads TGTACCATCAGCTTAGTTCGGGGGAGGGCCTTCCACGAGCAGCACTTC. Its translation is CTISLVRGRAFHEQHF.

Of note for this clonotype: A read error may produce the germline difference seen at one junction end. The rearrangement uses TRBV4-2 and TRBJ1-6, with D perhaps TRBD1 (5 bases). The length of the CDR3 is 22 residues. The V gene's germline CDR1 is LGHNA and CDR2 YNFKEQ. The CDR3, as DNA: TGTGCCAGCAACCAAGAAAGGGTCGGGACGGGCTTCAGGAGCTCCTATAATTCACCCCTCCACTTT. Its translation is CASNQERVGTGFRSSYNSPLHF.

For the CDR3, the DNA is TGCGCCAGCAGCTCCTCAGGGGGAGGAACCTACGAGCAGTACTTC. This codes for CASSSSGGGTYEQYF. The rearrangement joins TRBV5-1 to TRBJ2-7, with D possibly being TRBD1 (7 bases). Per the germline V gene, CDR1 is SGHRS and CDR2 is YFSETQ. V was shortened by 3 bases and J by 2 bases, with 15 bases between the two germline ends. The CDR3 length is 15 residues.

Worth noting for this clonotype: A much larger clonotype is one base distant, so this may be a read error. Because it lacks the conserved phenylalanine or tryptophan at the end, this CDR3 is likely a read error. The chain is built from TRBV6-2 or TRBV6-3 and TRBJ2-1; D remains unclear. This CDR3 region has 12 residues. The germline gives CDR1 MNHEY, CDR2 SVGEGT. V lost 2 bases and J lost 10, with 9 bases in between. The CDR3 protein is CASSYPSDEQFL. CDR3 sequence (DNA): TGTGCCAGCAGTTACCCCAGCGACGAGCAGTTCTTA.

Concerning this clonotype itself: One end of the junction fails to match germline, which may point to a read error. The V call is TRBV11-2, the J call TRBJ1-1; D gene ambiguous. CDR3 length: 13 amino acids. Germline CDR1 reads SGHAT; CDR2 reads FQNNGV. The DNA of the CDR3 is TGTGCCAGCAGCGTAGGGTTGCACACTGAAGCCTTCTTT. Amino acid sequence: CASSVGLHTEAFF.

The J gene is TRBJ2-1, the V gene TRBV11-2, with TRBD2 identical over 7 bases. The V and J ends lost 0 bases and 1 base, in that order; junction bases with no gene match: 3. Germline values: CDR1 SGHAT, CDR2 FQNNGV. The CDR3 runs 16 residues. Written as DNA, the CDR3 is TGTGCCAGCAGCTTAGAACGAGCGGGGTCCTACAATGAGCAGTTCTTC. It is translated as CASSLERAGSYNEQFF.

Note on this clonotype: The junction shows a germline mismatch at one end, possibly a read error. The chain is built from TRBV7-9 and TRBJ2-7, with 10 positions matching TRBD1. The CDR3 is made up of 15 amino acids. The germline CDR1 and CDR2 sequences are SEHNR and FQNEAQ (reference sequence). The CDR3 DNA reads as TGCGCCAACAGCTTTGGGACAGGGGTAGTGGACGAGCAGTACTTC. It yields the protein CANSFGTGVVDEQYF.